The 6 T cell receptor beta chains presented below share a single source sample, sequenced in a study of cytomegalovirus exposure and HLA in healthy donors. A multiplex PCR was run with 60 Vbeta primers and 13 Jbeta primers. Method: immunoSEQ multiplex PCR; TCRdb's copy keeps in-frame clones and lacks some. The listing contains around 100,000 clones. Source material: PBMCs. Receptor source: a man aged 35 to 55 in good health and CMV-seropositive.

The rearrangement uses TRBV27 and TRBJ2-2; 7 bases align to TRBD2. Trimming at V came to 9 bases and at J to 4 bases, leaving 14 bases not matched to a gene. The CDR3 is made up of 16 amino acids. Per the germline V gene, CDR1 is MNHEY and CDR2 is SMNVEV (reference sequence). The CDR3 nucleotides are TGTGCCAGTAAATATACCGGGACTAACCCCACCGGGGAGCTGTTTTTT. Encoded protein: CASKYTGTNPTGELFF.

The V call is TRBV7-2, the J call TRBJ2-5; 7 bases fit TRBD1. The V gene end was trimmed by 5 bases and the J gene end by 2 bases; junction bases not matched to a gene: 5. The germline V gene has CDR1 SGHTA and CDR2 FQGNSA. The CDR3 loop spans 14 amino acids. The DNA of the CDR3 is TGTGCCAGCAGCAAGCAACAGGGGCAAGAGACCCAGTACTTC. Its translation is CASSKQQGQETQYF.

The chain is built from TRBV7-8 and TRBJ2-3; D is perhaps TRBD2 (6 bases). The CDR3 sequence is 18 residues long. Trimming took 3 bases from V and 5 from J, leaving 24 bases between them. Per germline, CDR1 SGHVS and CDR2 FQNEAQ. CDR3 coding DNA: TGTGCCAGCAGCTTTTCCCTCGCCGGGAGCACTCGAGGAGATACGCAGTATTTT. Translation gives CASSFSLAGSTRGDTQYF.

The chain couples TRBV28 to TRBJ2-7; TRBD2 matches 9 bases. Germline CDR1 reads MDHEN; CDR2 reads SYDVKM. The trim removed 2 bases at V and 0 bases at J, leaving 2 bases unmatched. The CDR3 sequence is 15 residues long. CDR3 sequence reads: CASSLAGGLSYEQYF. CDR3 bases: TGTGCCAGCAGTTTAGCGGGAGGGCTCTCCTACGAGCAGTACTTC.

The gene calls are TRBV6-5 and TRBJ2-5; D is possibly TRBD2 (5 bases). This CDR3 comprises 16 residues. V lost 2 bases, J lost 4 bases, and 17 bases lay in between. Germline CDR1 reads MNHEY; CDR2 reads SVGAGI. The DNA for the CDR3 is TGTGCCAGCAGTTACAGAGACACGGGGTTCAGAGAGACCCAGTACTTC. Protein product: CASSYRDTGFRETQYF.

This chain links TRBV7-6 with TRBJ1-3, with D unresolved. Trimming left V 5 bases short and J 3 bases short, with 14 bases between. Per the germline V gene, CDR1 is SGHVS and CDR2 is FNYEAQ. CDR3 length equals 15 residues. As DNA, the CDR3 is TGTGCCAGCAGCCCCCCGGCGGGAATTGGAAACACCATATATTTT. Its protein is CASSPPAGIGNTIYF.